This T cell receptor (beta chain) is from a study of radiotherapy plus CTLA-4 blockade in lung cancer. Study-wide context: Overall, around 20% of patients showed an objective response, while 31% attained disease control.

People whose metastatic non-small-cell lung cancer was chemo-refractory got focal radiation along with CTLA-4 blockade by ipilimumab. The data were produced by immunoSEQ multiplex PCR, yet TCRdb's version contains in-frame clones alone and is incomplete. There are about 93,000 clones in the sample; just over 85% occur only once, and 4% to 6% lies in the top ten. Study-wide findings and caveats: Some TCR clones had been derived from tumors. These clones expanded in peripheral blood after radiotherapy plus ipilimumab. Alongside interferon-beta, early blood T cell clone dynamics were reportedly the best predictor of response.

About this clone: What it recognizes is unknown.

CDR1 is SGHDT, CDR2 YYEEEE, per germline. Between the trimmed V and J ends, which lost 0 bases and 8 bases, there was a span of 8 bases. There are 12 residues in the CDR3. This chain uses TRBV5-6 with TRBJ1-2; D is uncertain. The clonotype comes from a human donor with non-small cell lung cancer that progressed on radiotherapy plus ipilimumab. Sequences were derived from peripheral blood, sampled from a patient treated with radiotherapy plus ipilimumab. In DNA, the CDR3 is TGTGCCAGCAGCTTGGGGGCGCGGGGCTACACCTTC. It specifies CASSLGARGYTF.